The 26 T cell receptor beta chains listed next were all sequenced from one sample in a study of cytomegalovirus exposure and HLA in healthy donors. Primers: 60 Vbeta forward and 13 Jbeta reverse. The repertoire was sequenced with immunoSEQ multiplex PCR; TCRdb's copy has only in-frame clones and lacks some. The table has approximately 290,000 clones, about four fifths seen once. The sequencing sample was made of PBMCs. Source of these receptors: a girl aged 2-10 years in good health and CMV-seronegative.

In this sample, this clone turned up a few times. The chain has TRBV19 and TRBJ2-6, with D perhaps TRBD1 (5 bases). The germline V and J ends were trimmed by 5 bases and 4 bases, with 27 bases remaining between them. The CDR3 is 20 residues long. Germline values: CDR1 LNHDA, CDR2 SQIVND (reference sequence). In nucleotides, the CDR3 is TGTGCCAGTAGTCAGGGTTTATTTCGGCCCCGCTCTTTGGGGGCCAACGTCCTGACTTTC. It encodes CASSQGLFRPRSLGANVLTF.

The rearrangement links TRBV19 to TRBJ2-5, with a weak D call TRBD1 (5 bases). V lost 3 bases to trimming and J lost 0 bases, with 20 bases between them. This CDR3 spans 18 amino acids. Germline CDR1 reads LNHDA; CDR2 reads SQIVND (reference sequence). Written as DNA, the CDR3 is TGTGCCAGTAGTATCTTCTTCGGGCAGGGAAAGTACCAAGAGACCCAGTACTTC. Its translation is CASSIFFGQGKYQETQYF.

CDR3 region: CASSFAGEQLADTDTQYF. CDR3 coding DNA: TGTGCCAGCAGCTTCGCCGGGGAACAACTAGCAGACACAGATACGCAGTATTTT. V usage is TRBV13 and J usage is TRBJ2-3; a weak D match, TRBD2 (6 bases). Per the germline V gene, CDR1 is PRHDT and CDR2 is FYEKMQ (reference sequence). The ends were cut back, 3 bases at V and 2 bases at J, with 21 bases in the middle. The CDR3 is 18 amino acids. Based on the CDR3 plus reference TRBV13 and TRBJ2-3, the full variable domain is AAGVIQSPRHLIKEKRETATLKCYPIPRHDTVYWYQQGPGQDPQFLISFYEKMQSDKGSIPDRFSAQQFSDYHSELNMSSLELGDSALYFCASSFAGEQLADTDTQYFGPGTRLTVL.

The V and J genes are TRBV9 and TRBJ2-7; 9 positions agree with TRBD1. In germline, CDR1 is SGDLS, CDR2 YYNGEE. This CDR3 is 15 amino acids long. V dropped 6 bases and J dropped 1; count of bases not matched to a gene: 8. Here the CDR3 reads CASTSPGQGSYEQYF. CDR3 sequence (DNA): TGTGCCAGCACCTCCCCCGGACAGGGGTCCTACGAGCAGTACTTC.

The chain recombines TRBV14 with TRBJ1-5, with D possibly matching TRBD1 (5 bases). The CDR3 covers 18 residues. The V gene lost 4 bases and the J gene lost 5 bases, with 24 bases spanning the gap. Germline V CDR1 and CDR2: SGHDN, FVKESK. In DNA, the CDR3 is TGTGCCAGCAGCCTCCTCGGTGGGGGGGTTAAGGTCGATCAGCCCCAGCATTTT. It is translated as CASSLLGGGVKVDQPQHF.

The chain links TRBV5-4 to TRBJ2-1; 11 bases map to TRBD1. V shed 0 bases and J 7 bases; nucleotides not matched to a gene: 15. From germline, CDR1 is SGHNT and CDR2 YYREEE (reference sequence). This CDR3 contains 19 residues. CDR3 sequence: CASSLDLDRGQTGLNEQFF. CDR3 coding DNA: TGTGCCAGCAGCTTGGATTTGGACAGGGGGCAGACAGGTTTGAATGAGCAGTTCTTC.

The chain employs TRBV4-1 and TRBJ1-5, with D perhaps matching TRBD1 (5 bases). Trimming pared 5 bases from V and 1 base from J, leaving 12 bases between. The CDR3 has 15 amino acids. Per the germline V gene, CDR1 is MGHRA and CDR2 is YSYEKL. CDR3 residues: CASSSIRVSNQPQHF. DNA for the CDR3: TGCGCCAGCAGCTCGATCAGGGTCAGCAATCAGCCCCAGCATTTT.

This clone was seen more than once but under ten times. The chain couples TRBV12-1 to TRBJ1-2; the table's D gene call, TRBD1, was not cross checked with the DNA. TRBV12-1 is deemed a pseudogene. The CDR3 has 18 amino acids. In DNA form, the CDR3 reads TGTGCCAGCAGCTTTCCATCCAATGGACACCCGACTGCGGATGGCTACACCTTC. This sequence encodes CASSFPSNGHPTADGYTF.

The V gene is TRBV6-5, the J gene TRBJ1-3, with a tentative D call TRBD1 (5 bases). Germline lookup yields CDR1 MNHEY and CDR2 SVGAGI. The CDR3 runs 16 residues. V shed 1 base and J shed 0 bases, with 10 bases lying between them. This CDR3 is CASSYLGESSGNTIYF. The CDR3 DNA reads TGTGCCAGCAGTTACTTAGGGGAAAGCTCTGGAAACACCATATATTTT.

This chain uses TRBV2 with TRBJ2-7; D remains ambiguous. The length of the CDR3 is 11 residues. The V end was cut by 8 bases, the J end by 3 bases, with 8 bases between. Germline assignment: CDR1 SNHLY and CDR2 FYNNEI. DNA of the CDR3: TGTGCCAGCGGTAACTTCTACGAGCAGTACTTC. Translation: CASGNFYEQYF.

The chain employs TRBV4-1 and TRBJ2-7; TRBD1 might be the D (7 bases). The V and J ends lost 5 bases and 4 bases respectively, with 18 bases between them. Germline V gene data show CDR1 as MGHRA and CDR2 as YSYEKL. The CDR3 contains 15 residues. Here the CDR3 DNA reads TGCGCCAGCAGCTCCCGGACAGGAGGGGGGTACGAGCAGTACTTC. The encoded protein is CASSSRTGGGYEQYF.

This rearrangement joins TRBV5-6 to TRBJ2-1; no reliable D call. Germline V gene sequence: CDR1 SGHDT, CDR2 YYEEEE. The CDR3 runs 16 residues. Trimming cost V 0 bases and J 5 bases, with 15 bases left between them. The CDR3 DNA reads as TGTGCCAGCAGCTTGGATTGGCAGGCTTACGACAATGAGCAGTTCTTC. Protein product: CASSLDWQAYDNEQFF. The variable domain in full, completed from reference TRBV5-6 and TRBJ2-1, reads DAGVTQSPTHLIKTRGQQVTLRCSPKSGHDTVSWYQQALGQGPQFIFQYYEEEERQRGNFPDRFSGHQFPNYSSELNVNALLLGDSALYLCASSLDWQAYDNEQFFGPGTRLTVL.

The CDR3, as DNA: TGTGCCAGCAGTCTGACAGGGGGGATGGGGGAGACCCAGTACTTC. It specifies CASSLTGGMGETQYF. The rearrangement joins TRBV28 to TRBJ2-5, with 9 bases identical to TRBD1. V lost 5 bases and J lost 5; bases outside the gene matches: 9. Germline V gene data show CDR1 as MDHEN and CDR2 as SYDVKM. The CDR3 contains 15 residues.

CDR3 in amino acids: CASSSQTEAARAFF. The CDR3 DNA reads TGTGCCAGCAGCTCCCAGACGGAAGCGGCTCGAGCTTTCTTT. The chain carries TRBV13 and TRBJ1-1; D gene uncertain. The CDR3 totals 14 residues. Trimming cost V 4 bases and J 10 bases, with 19 bases left between them. Germline CDR1 and CDR2: PRHDT and FYEKMQ (reference sequence).

This clone was seen only a few times. The rearrangement joins TRBV6-4 to TRBJ1-1; D gene unclear. There are 13 residues in the CDR3. The germline CDR1 and CDR2 sequences are MRHNA and SNTAGT. V dropped 3 bases and J dropped 1 base, with 6 bases sitting between them. Here the CDR3 DNA reads TGTGCCAGCAGTGAGGGCCAGAACACTGAAGCTTTCTTT. Its translation is CASSEGQNTEAFF.

As for this clone: This sample includes further DNA sequences coding for the same CDR3. V is TRBV6-1 and J is TRBJ2-1; 9 bases are shared with TRBD1. There are 16 residues in the CDR3. Trimming took 4 bases from V and 4 from J; bases not matched to a gene: 8. Per germline, CDR1 MNHNS and CDR2 SASEGT. Written as DNA, the CDR3 is TGTGCCAGCAGTGCTCACCGGGACAGGGTTTACAATGAGCAGTTCTTC. Encoded protein: CASSAHRDRVYNEQFF.

In this sample, this clone turned up once. The rearrangement links TRBV21-1 to TRBJ2-3; the D call TRBD2 from the table was never checked on the DNA. TRBV21-1 is marked as a pseudogene. This CDR3 contains 17 residues. The CDR3 nucleotides read TGTGCCAGCAGCGCCCGGACTAGCGGGGGTTGCACAGATACGCAGTATTTT. Translating it yields CASSARTSGGCTDTQYF.

Comments on this clone: The sample holds other DNA sequences that translate to the same CDR3. This chain joins TRBV5-1 and TRBJ1-2, with 8 bases identical to TRBD1. Germline trimming cut 2 bases from V and 3 bases from J; bases unmatched to any gene: 3. The length of the CDR3 is 14 residues. Germline CDR1 is SGHRS and CDR2 is YFSETQ. CDR3 nucleotide sequence: TGCGCCAGCAGCTTCGGACAGGGTGACTATGGCTACACCTTC. The encoded protein is CASSFGQGDYGYTF.

The chain employs TRBV19 and TRBJ1-5, with D perhaps matching TRBD1 (5 bases). Germline CDR1 and CDR2: LNHDA and SQIVND (reference sequence). This CDR3 spans 14 amino acids. Deletions cut 8 bases from V and 3 bases from J, with 14 bases between. CDR3 sequence: CASASRGSNQPQHF. The CDR3 region has the DNA TGTGCCAGTGCTAGTAGGGGTTCCAATCAGCCCCAGCATTTT. Drawing the rest from reference TRBV19 and TRBJ1-5, the complete variable domain is DGGITQSPKYLFRKEGQNVTLSCEQNLNHDAMYWYRQDPGQGLRLIYYSQIVNDFQKGDIAEGYSVSREKKESFPLTVTSAQKNPTAFYLCASASRGSNQPQHFGDGTRLSIL.

CDR3 region: CASSLAGDGTYEQYF. CDR3 DNA sequence: TGCGCCAGCAGCTTGGCAGGGGACGGAACCTACGAGCAGTACTTC. The V call is TRBV5-1, the J call TRBJ2-7; D may be TRBD1 (6 bases). The CDR3 covers 15 residues. Per the germline V gene, CDR1 is SGHRS and CDR2 is YFSETQ. V was clipped by 0 bases and J by 2 bases, with 12 bases between them. The full variable domain, with the rest looked up from reference TRBV5-1 and TRBJ2-7, is KAGVTQTPRYLIKTRGQQVTLSCSPISGHRSVSWYQQTPGQGLQFLFEYFSETQRNKGNFPGRFSGRQFSNSRSEMNVSTLELGDSALYLCASSLAGDGTYEQYFGPGTRLTVT.

This chain joins TRBV19 and TRBJ1-6, with D hard to call. Germline V gene lookup returns CDR1 LNHDA and CDR2 SQIVND (reference sequence). The V end lost 3 bases, the J end lost 6 bases, and 9 bases lay between the germline ends. The CDR3 extends over 14 amino acids. This chain's CDR3 is CASSIGVANSPLHF. The CDR3 DNA follows: TGTGCCAGTAGTATCGGGGTAGCTAATTCACCCCTCCACTTT.

This chain uses TRBV2 with TRBJ1-3; D is unclear. Trimming pared 7 bases from V and 1 base from J, leaving 8 bases between. The CDR3 is 13 residues long. CDR1 and CDR2 from the germline V gene are SNHLY and FYNNEI. CDR3 DNA sequence: TGTGCCAGCATAGACACGTCTGGAAACACCATATATTTT. It yields the protein CASIDTSGNTIYF.

This chain connects TRBV18 to TRBJ2-2; D not certain. The CDR3 runs 15 residues. CDR1 and CDR2 from the germline V gene are KGHSH and LQKENI. V dropped 0 bases and J dropped 5 bases, with 10 bases sitting between them. The CDR3: CASSPPSLLTGELFF. CDR3 bases: TGTGCCAGCTCACCACCGTCCCTACTTACCGGGGAGCTGTTTTTT.

V usage is TRBV7-7 and J usage is TRBJ2-5; 9 positions agree with TRBD2. The CDR3 has 15 amino acids. The V segment lost 5 bases and the J segment 3 bases; nucleotides outside the gene matches: 7. Germline CDR1 is SSHAT and CDR2 is FNYEAQ (reference sequence). CDR3 amino acids: CASSPASGIKETQYF. The DNA of the CDR3 is TGTGCCAGCAGCCCTGCTAGCGGGATAAAAGAGACCCAGTACTTC. Full variable domain (outside the CDR3, taken from reference TRBV7-7 and TRBJ2-5): GAGVSQSPRYKVTKRGQDVTLRCDPISSHATLYWYQQALGQGPEFLTYFNYEAQPDKSGLPSDRFSAERPEGSISTLTIQRTEQRDSAMYRCASSPASGIKETQYFGPGTRLLVL.

The chain has TRBV7-7 and TRBJ2-5, with D possibly matching TRBD1 (5 bases). V gave up 4 bases and J gave up 11 bases, with 14 bases separating them. CDR1 and CDR2 (germline): SSHAT, FNYEAQ (reference sequence). The CDR3 length is 12 residues. CDR3 residues: CASSSHWGKQYF. CDR3 nucleotide sequence: TGTGCCAGCAGCTCGCACTGGGGCAAGCAGTACTTC.

This clone was detected once. J is TRBJ2-1 and V is TRBV6-4, with TRBD2 identical over 7 bases. In germline, CDR1 is MRHNA, CDR2 SNTAGT. V dropped 11 bases and J dropped 8; count of bases not matched to a gene: 18. This CDR3 has 15 amino acids. The CDR3 is CAGTLGGARGDEQFF. As DNA, the CDR3 is TGTGCCGGCACTCTGGGAGGGGCCCGTGGCGATGAGCAGTTCTTC.